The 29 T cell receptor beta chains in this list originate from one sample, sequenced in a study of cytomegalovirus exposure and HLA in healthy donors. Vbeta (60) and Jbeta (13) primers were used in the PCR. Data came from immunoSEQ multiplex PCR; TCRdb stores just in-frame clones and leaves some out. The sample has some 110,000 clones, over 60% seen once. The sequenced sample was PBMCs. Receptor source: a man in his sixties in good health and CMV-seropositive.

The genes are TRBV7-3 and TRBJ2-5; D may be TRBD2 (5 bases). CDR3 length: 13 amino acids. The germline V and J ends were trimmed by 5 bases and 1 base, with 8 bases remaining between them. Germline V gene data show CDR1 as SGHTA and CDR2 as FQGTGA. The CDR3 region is CASSPLAQETQYF. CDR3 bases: TGTGCCAGCAGCCCCCTAGCCCAAGAGACCCAGTACTTC.

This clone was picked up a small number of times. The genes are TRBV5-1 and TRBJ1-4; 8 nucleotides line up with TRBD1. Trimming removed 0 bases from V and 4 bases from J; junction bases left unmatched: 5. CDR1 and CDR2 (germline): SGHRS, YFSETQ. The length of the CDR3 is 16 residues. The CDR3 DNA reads TGCGCCAGCAGCTTGGGCCCTGGACAGGGTAATGAAAAACTGTTTTTT. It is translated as CASSLGPGQGNEKLFF.

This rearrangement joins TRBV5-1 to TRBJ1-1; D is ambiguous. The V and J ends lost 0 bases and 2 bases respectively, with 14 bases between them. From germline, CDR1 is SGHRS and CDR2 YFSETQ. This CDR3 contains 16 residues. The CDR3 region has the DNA TGCGCCAGCAGCTTGGAAGTCTCCGGTCTAAACACTGAAGCTTTCTTT. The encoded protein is CASSLEVSGLNTEAFF.

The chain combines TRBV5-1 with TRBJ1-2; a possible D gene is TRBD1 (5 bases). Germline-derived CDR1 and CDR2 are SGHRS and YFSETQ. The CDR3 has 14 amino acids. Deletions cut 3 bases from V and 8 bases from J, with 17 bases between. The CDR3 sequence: CASSSQGGAEGYTF. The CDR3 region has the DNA TGCGCCAGCAGCTCTCAGGGAGGGGCCGAGGGCTACACCTTC.

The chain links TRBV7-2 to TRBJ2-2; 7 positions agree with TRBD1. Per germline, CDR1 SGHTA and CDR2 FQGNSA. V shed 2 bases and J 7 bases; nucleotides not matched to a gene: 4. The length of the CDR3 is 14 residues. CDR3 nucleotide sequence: TGTGCCAGCAGCTTACTAAGGGGGCGCGGGGAGCTGTTTTTT. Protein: CASSLLRGRGELFF.

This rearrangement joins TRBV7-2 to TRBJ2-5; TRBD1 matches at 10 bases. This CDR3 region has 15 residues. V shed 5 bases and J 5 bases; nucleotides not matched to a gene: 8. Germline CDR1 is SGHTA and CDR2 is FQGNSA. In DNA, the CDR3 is TGTGCCAGCAGCCGCCTCCCGGGACAGGGGGAGACCCAGTACTTC. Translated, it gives CASSRLPGQGETQYF.

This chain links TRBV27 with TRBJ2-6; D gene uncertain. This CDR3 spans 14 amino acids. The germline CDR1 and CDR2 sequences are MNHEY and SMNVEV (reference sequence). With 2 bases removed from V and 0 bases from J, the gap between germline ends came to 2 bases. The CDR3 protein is CASSLLSGANVLTF. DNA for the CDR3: TGTGCCAGCAGTTTACTCTCTGGGGCCAACGTCCTGACTTTC.

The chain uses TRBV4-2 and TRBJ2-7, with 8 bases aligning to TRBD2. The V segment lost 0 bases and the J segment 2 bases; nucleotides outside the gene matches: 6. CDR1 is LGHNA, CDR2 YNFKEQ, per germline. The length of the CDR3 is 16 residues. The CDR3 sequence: CASSQDASLAAYEQYF. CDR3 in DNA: TGTGCCAGCAGCCAAGATGCTTCACTAGCGGCCTACGAGCAGTACTTC.

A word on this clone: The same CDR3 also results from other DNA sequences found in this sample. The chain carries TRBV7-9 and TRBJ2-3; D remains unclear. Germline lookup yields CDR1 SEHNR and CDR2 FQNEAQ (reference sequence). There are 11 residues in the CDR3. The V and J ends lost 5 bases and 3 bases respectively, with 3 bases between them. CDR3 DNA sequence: TGTGCCAGCAGCCTGACAGATACGCAGTATTTT. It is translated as CASSLTDTQYF.

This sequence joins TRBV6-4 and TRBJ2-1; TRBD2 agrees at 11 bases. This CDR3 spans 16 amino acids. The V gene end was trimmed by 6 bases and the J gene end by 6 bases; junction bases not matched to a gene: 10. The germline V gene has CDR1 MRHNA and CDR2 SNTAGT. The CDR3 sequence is CASSSRSTSGGNEQFF. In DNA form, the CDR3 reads TGTGCCAGCAGCTCTAGGTCTACTAGCGGGGGCAATGAGCAGTTCTTC.

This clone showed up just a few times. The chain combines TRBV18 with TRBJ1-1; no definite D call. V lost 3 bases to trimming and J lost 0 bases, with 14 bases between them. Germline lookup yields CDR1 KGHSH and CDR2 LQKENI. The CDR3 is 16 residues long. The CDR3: CASSPLMAGMNTEAFF. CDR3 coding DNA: TGTGCCAGCTCACCGCTCATGGCGGGGATGAACACTGAAGCTTTCTTT.

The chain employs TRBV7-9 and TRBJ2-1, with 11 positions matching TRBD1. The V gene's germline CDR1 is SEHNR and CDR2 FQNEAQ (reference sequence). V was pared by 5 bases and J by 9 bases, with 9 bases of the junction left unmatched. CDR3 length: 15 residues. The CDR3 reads CASSPGQGAAGEQFF. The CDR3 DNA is TGTGCCAGCAGCCCAGGACAGGGGGCAGCCGGTGAGCAGTTCTTC.

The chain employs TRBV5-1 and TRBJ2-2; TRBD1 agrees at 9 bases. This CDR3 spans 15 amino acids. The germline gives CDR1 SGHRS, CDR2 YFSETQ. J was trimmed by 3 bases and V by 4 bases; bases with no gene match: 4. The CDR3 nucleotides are TGCGCCAGCAGCCCCGGACAGGGGTACACCGGGGAGCTGTTTTTT. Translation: CASSPGQGYTGELFF. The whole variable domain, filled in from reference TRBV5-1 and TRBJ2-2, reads KAGVTQTPRYLIKTRGQQVTLSCSPISGHRSVSWYQQTPGQGLQFLFEYFSETQRNKGNFPGRFSGRQFSNSRSEMNVSTLELGDSALYLCASSPGQGYTGELFFGEGSRLTVL.

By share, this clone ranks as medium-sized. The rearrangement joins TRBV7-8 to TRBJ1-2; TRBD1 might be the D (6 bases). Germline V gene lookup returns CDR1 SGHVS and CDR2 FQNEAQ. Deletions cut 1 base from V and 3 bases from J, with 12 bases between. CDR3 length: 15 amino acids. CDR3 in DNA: TGTGCCAGCAGCTTAGGGGGGGGCGAGGACTATGGCTACACCTTC. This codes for CASSLGGGEDYGYTF.

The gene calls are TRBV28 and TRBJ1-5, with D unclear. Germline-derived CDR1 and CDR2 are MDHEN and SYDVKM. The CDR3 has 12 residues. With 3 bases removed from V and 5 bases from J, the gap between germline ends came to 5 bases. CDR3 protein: CASSFSDQPQHF. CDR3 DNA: TGTGCCAGCAGTTTTTCGGATCAGCCCCAGCATTTT.

The DNA for the CDR3 is TGTGCCAGCAGCCCTGGGACACAGCATAGCAATCAGCCCCAGCATTTT. Residues: CASSPGTQHSNQPQHF. The J gene is TRBJ1-5, the V gene TRBV11-3, with D possibly matching TRBD1 (6 bases). CDR3 length equals 16 residues. Germline CDR1 reads SGHNT; CDR2 reads YENEEA. Trimming stripped 5 bases from V and 0 bases from J, with 14 bases between. Complete variable domain (other parts from reference TRBV11-3 and TRBJ1-5): EAGVVQSPRYKIIEKKQPVAFWCNPISGHNTLYWYLQNLGQGPELLIRYENEEAVDDSQLPKDRFSAERLKGVDSTLKIQPAELGDSAVYLCASSPGTQHSNQPQHFGDGTRLSIL.

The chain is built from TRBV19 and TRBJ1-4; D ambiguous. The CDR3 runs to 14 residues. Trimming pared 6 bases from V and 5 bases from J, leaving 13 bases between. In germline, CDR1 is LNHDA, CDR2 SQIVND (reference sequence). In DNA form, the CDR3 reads TGTGCCAGTAGATTCCTCGGTCCCAATGAAAAACTGTTTTTT. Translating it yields CASRFLGPNEKLFF.

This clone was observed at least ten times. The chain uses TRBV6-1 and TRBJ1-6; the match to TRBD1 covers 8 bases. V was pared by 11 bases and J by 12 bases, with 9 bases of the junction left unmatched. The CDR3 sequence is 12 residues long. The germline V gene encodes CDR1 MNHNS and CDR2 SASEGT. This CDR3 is CAGAGGAGPLHF. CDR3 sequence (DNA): TGTGCCGGCGCAGGGGGCGCAGGACCCCTCCACTTT.

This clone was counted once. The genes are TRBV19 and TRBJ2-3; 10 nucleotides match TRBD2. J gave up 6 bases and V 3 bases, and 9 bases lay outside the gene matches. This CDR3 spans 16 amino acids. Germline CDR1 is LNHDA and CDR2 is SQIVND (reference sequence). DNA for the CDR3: TGTGCCAGTAGTATGATGGCTAGCGGGGGTTCGGATACGCAGTATTTT. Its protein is CASSMMASGGSDTQYF.

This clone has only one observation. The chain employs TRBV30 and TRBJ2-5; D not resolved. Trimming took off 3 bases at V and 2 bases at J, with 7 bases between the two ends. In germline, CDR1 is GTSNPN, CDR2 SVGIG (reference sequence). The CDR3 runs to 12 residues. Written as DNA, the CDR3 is TGTGCCTGGAGGACCGGGCAAGAGACCCAGTACTTC. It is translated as CAWRTGQETQYF. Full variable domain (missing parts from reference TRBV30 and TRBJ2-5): SQTIHQWPATLVQPVGSPLSLECTVEGTSNPNLYWYRQAAGRGLQLLFYSVGIGQISSEVPQNLSASRPQDRQFILSSKKLLLSDSGFYLCAWRTGQETQYFGPGTRLLVL.

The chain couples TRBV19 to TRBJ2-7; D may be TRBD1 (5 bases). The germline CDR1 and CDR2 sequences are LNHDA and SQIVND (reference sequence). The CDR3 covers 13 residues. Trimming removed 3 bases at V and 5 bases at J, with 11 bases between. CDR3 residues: CASSMSRVDEQYF. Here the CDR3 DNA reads TGTGCCAGTAGTATGTCCAGGGTCGACGAGCAGTACTTC.

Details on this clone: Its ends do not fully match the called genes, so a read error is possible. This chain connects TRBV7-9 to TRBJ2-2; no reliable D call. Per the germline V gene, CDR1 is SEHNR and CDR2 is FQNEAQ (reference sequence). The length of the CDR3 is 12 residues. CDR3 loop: CSSSFGSRELFF. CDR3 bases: TGTTCCAGCAGCTTCGGGTCCCGGGAGCTGTTTTTT.

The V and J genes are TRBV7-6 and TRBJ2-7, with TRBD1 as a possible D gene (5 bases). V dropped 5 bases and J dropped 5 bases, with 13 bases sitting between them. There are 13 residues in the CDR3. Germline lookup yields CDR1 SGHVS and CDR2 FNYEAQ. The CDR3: CASSKSTVDEQYF. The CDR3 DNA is TGTGCCAGCAGCAAGTCGACAGTCGACGAGCAGTACTTC.

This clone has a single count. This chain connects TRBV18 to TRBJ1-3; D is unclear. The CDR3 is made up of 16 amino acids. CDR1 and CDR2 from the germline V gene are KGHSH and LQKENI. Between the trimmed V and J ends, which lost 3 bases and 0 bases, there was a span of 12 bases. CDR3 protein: CASSPISGISGNTIYF. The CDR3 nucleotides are TGTGCCAGCTCACCTATCAGCGGCATCTCTGGAAACACCATATATTTT.

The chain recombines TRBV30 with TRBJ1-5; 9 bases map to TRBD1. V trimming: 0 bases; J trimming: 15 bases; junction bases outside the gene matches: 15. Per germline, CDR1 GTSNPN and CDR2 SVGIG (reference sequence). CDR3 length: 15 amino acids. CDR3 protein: CAWSVREQGAHLRHF. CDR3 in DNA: TGTGCCTGGAGTGTACGGGAACAGGGGGCACATTTGCGGCATTTT.

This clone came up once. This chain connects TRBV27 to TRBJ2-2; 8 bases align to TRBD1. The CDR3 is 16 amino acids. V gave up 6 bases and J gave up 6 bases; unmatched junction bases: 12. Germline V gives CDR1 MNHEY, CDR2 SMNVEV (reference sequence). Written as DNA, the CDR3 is TGTGCCAGCAGCCTTCCCAGGGGGCAATTCCCCGGGGAGCTGTTTTTT. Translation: CASSLPRGQFPGELFF.

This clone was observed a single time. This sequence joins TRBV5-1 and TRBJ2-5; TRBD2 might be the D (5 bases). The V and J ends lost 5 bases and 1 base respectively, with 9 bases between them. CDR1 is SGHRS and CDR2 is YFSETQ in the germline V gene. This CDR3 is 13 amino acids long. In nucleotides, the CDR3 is TGCGCCAGCAGTCCGGGAAGCCAAGAGACCCAGTACTTC. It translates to CASSPGSQETQYF.

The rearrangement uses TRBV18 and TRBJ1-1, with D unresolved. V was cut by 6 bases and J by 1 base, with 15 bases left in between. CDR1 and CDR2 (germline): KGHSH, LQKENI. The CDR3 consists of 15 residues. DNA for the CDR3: TGTGCCAGCTCGCCAAAGCGGGGAACGAACACTGAAGCTTTCTTT. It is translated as CASSPKRGTNTEAFF. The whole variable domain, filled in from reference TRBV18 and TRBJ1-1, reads NAGVMQNPRHLVRRRGQEARLRCSPMKGHSHVYWYRQLPEEGLKFMVYLQKENIIDESGMPKERFSAEFPKEGPSILRIQQVVRGDSAAYFCASSPKRGTNTEAFFGQGTRLTVV.

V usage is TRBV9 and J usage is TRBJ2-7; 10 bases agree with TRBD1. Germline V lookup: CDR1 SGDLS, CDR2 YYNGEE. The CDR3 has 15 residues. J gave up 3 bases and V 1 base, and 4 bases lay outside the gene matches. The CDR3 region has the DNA TGTGCCAGCAGCGTATCAGACAGGGGGCTCTACGAGCAGTACTTC. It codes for CASSVSDRGLYEQYF.